The rows below give T cell receptor beta chains drawn from one sample of a study of vaccination effects on CD4 cells after COVID-19. For these TCRs, the target antigens are not known. Using immunoSEQ multiplex PCR, the repertoire was profiled, and TCRdb retains in-frame clones only, with some absent. The top ten clones hold roughly a tenth of a sample with roughly 67,000 clones, 78% of them seen once. Specimen: CD4+ T cells from PBMCs cultured with SARS-CoV-2 spike peptides, collected before COVID-19 vaccination. Source of these receptors: a human donor who received a COVID-19 vaccine. The CDR3 runs from the conserved cysteine through the conserved F or W. Each record gives: clone size, V gene, D gene, J gene, CDR3 DNA, CDR3 protein. D genes are given only for firm matches. Not all rows give a size; the values are once, few, many and, for expanded clones, a class.

>NA|TRBV3-1/TRBV3-2|TRBD1|TRBJ2-3
TGTGCCAGTGGACAGGGATCCACAGATACGCAGTATTTT
CASGQGSTDTQYF
>NA|TRBV29-1|NA|TRBJ1-5
TGCAGCGTACAGGCGCCCGGCCAGCCCCAGCATTTT
CSVQAPGQPQHF
>NA|TRBV7-9|NA|TRBJ2-5
TGTGCCAGCAGCTTAGGGGGCCCCTCCGGTGAGACCCAGTACTTC
CASSLGGPSGETQYF
>NA|TRBV11-2|NA|TRBJ2-3
TGTGCCAGCAGCCCCACAGATACGCAGTATTTT
CASSPTDTQYF
>NA|TRBV2|TRBD2|TRBJ2-5
TGTGCCAGCAGTGGCGGCGGGGGGGCCGTGGAGACCCAGTACTTC
CASSGGGGAVETQYF
>NA|TRBV5-6|NA|TRBJ1-6
TGTGCCAGCAGCAGGTTCGCAGGCTCGTCTAATTCACCCCTCCACTTT
CASSRFAGSSNSPLHF
>NA|TRBV24-1|TRBD1|TRBJ1-2
TGTGCCACCAGTGACTCGACAGGGAACTATGGCTACACCTTC
CATSDSTGNYGYTF
>NA|TRBV6-5|NA|TRBJ1-1
TGTGCCAGCAAGGGGATGGGTCACACTGAAGCTTTCTTT
CASKGMGHTEAFF
>NA|TRBV5-1|NA|TRBJ1-1
TGCGCCAGCAGCTTGGCCGGATTCATGAACACTGAAGCTTTCTTT
CASSLAGFMNTEAFF
>NA|TRBV2|NA|TRBJ1-2
TGTGCCAGCAGTGTAACGACAGTTTATGGCTACACCTTC
CASSVTTVYGYTF
>few|TRBV15|NA|TRBJ1-2
TGTGCCACCAGCAGGTTGGGGGGCTACACCTTC
CATSRLGGYTF
>NA|TRBV11-2|TRBD2|TRBJ2-3
TGTGCCAGCAGCCAGGGCGGGCTAGCGGGGTCCTTAACGGCAGATACGCAGTATTTT
CASSQGGLAGSLTADTQYF
>NA|TRBV29-1|TRBD1|TRBJ1-2
TGCAGCGTACGACAGGGACCACTAAACTATGGCTACACCTTC
CSVRQGPLNYGYTF
>NA|TRBV9|TRBD2|TRBJ2-3
TGTGCCAGCAGCCGCGGACTAGCGGGGGGCCCTAGCACAGATACGCAGTATTTT
CASSRGLAGGPSTDTQYF
>NA|TRBV9|NA|TRBJ2-5
TGTGCCAGCAGCGTCGGAGCGCAAGAGACCCAGTACTTC
CASSVGAQETQYF